The source of this TCR beta chain is a study of chemoradiotherapy in HPV16-positive cancers. Study findings and constraints: Non-HPV-specific T cells did not expand in tumors during treatment, whereas candidate HPV-specific clones and E7-related motifs did.

V lost 2 bases and J lost 9, with 24 bases in between. The CDR3 totals 17 residues. The V gene's germline CDR1 is MNHNS and CDR2 SASEGT. The table came from immunoSEQ multiplex PCR; TCRdb's copy has only in-frame clones and leaves some out. Seen here are about 3,500 clones, 84% observed once, and the top ten hold more than 3%. Samples were taken several times over chemoradiotherapy. On this clone itself: Its antigen is not known.

This sequence originates from a human donor with HPV-associated anogenital cancer. This chain uses TRBV6-1 with TRBJ2-3; tentatively, D is TRBD1 (5 bases). Sequenced here: tumor tissue, sampled from a patient who underwent chemoradiotherapy. CDR3 sequence: CASSETGPPFTFRTQYF. CDR3 DNA sequence: TGTGCCAGCAGTGAAACAGGACCCCCTTTCACTTTCAGAACGCAGTATTTT.